What follows is one T cell receptor beta chain and its context. What it recognizes is unknown. This sample was included in a study of cytomegalovirus exposure and HLA in healthy donors. Primers for the PCR totalled 60 Vbeta and 13 Jbeta. As originally analysed: Per a later analysis, the number of unique TCR beta chains was some 80 million, of which 9 million to 14 million were shared. Some clones are missing from TCRdb's copy, which holds only in-frame ones; the method was immunoSEQ multiplex PCR. D and trimming come from the DNA, and the V and J calls and clone size come from that table. The sample yields roughly 100,000 clones, under 65% seen once. The CDR3 runs to 14 residues. The V gene's germline CDR1 is SGHRS and CDR2 YFSETQ. The ends lost 0 bases at V and 5 bases at J; junction bases unmatched: 3. The study's findings and limits: Further analysis was carried out later, and it showed several of the most significant clusters appearing linked to common viral pathogens. TCR association rates varied by HLA locus in a later analysis, with DRB1 highest and HLA-C lowest.

The sequence came from a man in his fifties or sixties in good health and CMV-seronegative. The V gene is TRBV5-1, the J gene TRBJ2-3; 7 positions match TRBD1. The source material was PBMCs. CDR3 bases: TGCGCCAGCAGCTTGGAGGGGGCGCGAGATACGCAGTATTTT. The encoded protein is CASSLEGARDTQYF. Using reference TRBV5-1 and TRBJ2-3 for the parts outside the CDR3, the full variable domain is KAGVTQTPRYLIKTRGQQVTLSCSPISGHRSVSWYQQTPGQGLQFLFEYFSETQRNKGNFPGRFSGRQFSNSRSEMNVSTLELGDSALYLCASSLEGARDTQYFGPGTRLTVL.